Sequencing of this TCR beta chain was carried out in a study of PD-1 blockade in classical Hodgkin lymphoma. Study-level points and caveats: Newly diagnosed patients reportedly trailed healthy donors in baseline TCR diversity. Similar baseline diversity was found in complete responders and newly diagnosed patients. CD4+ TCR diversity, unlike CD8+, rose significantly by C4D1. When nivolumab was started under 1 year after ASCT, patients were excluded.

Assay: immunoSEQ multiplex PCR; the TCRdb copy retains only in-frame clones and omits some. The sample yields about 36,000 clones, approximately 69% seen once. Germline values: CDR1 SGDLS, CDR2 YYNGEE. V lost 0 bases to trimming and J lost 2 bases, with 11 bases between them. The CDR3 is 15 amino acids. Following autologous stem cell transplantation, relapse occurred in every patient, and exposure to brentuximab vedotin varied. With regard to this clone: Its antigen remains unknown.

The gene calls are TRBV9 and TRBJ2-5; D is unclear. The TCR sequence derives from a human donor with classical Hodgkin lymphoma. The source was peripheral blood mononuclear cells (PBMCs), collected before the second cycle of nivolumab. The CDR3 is CASSVGTSRQETQYF. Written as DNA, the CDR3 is TGTGCCAGCAGCGTAGGGACCTCGCGTCAAGAGACCCAGTACTTC.